This entry lists 14 T cell receptor beta chains sequenced from one sample in a study of control samples from healthy donors and cancer patients. Measured with immunoSEQ multiplex PCR; TCRdb has only the in-frame clones, and not every one. This sample has roughly 130,000 clones, with 90% found just once. The sample comprised blood. These receptors were taken from a young man in good health.

The rearrangement uses TRBV2 and TRBJ2-7, with D perhaps TRBD2 (6 bases). Germline CDR1 SNHLY, CDR2 FYNNEI. The V gene lost 8 bases and the J gene lost 5 bases, with 13 bases spanning the gap. The CDR3 length is 12 residues. The CDR3 sequence is CASCRERNEQYF. For the CDR3, the DNA is TGTGCCAGCTGCCGGGAGAGAAACGAGCAGTACTTC.

The chain carries TRBV11-2 and TRBJ2-3; D call uncertain. Germline V gene lookup returns CDR1 SGHAT and CDR2 FQNNGV. Trimming took off 4 bases at V and 1 base at J, with 9 bases between the two ends. This CDR3 comprises 14 residues. DNA for the CDR3: TGTGCCAGCAGCTCCGCAAAAGGCACAGATACGCAGTATTTT. Translation gives CASSSAKGTDTQYF.

The V and J genes are TRBV28 and TRBJ2-5; D may be TRBD2 (6 bases). The CDR3 runs 17 residues. The V gene lost 6 bases and the J gene lost 3 bases, with 23 bases spanning the gap. Germline V lookup: CDR1 MDHEN, CDR2 SYDVKM. The CDR3 spells CASSGLTELAFEETQYF. The CDR3, as DNA: TGTGCCAGCAGCGGACTAACGGAGCTAGCGTTTGAAGAGACCCAGTACTTC.

The gene calls are TRBV24-1 and TRBJ1-1, with D possibly being TRBD1 (5 bases). Germline lookup yields CDR1 KGHDR and CDR2 SFDVKD. V was trimmed by 4 bases and J by 10 bases, leaving 15 bases between them. The CDR3 contains 13 residues. Here the CDR3 reads CATSDRTVGGAFF. Written as DNA, the CDR3 is TGTGCCACCAGTGACCGGACCGTGGGGGGAGCTTTCTTT.

The chain links TRBV7-8 to TRBJ1-1, with 8 bases that match TRBD1. Germline CDR1 reads SGHVS; CDR2 reads FQNEAQ. CDR3 length equals 17 residues. With 2 bases clipped from V and 2 bases from J, the junction kept 10 bases outside the gene matches. The DNA of the CDR3 is TGTGCCAGCAGCTTACCACAAGGGGACAGGCCCAACACTGAAGCTTTCTTT. Its protein product is CASSLPQGDRPNTEAFF.

The V gene is TRBV30, the J gene TRBJ1-6; TRBD1 agrees at 9 bases. The CDR3 has 17 residues. Trimming removed 3 bases from V and 1 base from J; junction bases left unmatched: 7. The germline CDR1 and CDR2 sequences are GTSNPN and SVGIG (reference sequence). As DNA, the CDR3 is TGTGCCTGGAGAATCAAGGACAGGGGATCCTATAATTCACCCCTCCACTTT. Protein: CAWRIKDRGSYNSPLHF.

This chain joins TRBV21-1 and TRBJ2-7; TRBD1 is the table's D call, not checked against the DNA. TRBV21-1 constitutes a pseudogene. The CDR3 runs to 14 residues. The CDR3 loop reads CASSKDRDRDEQYV. The CDR3 DNA is TGTGCCAGCAGCAAAGATCGGGACAGGGACGAGCAGTACGTC.

The chain combines TRBV4-1 with TRBJ2-2, with D uncertain. The CDR3 loop spans 14 amino acids. V lost 3 bases, J lost 10 bases, and 15 bases lay in between. Germline CDR1 and CDR2: MGHRA and YSYEKL. CDR3 sequence (DNA): TGCGCCAGCAGCCAGGACCTTACAGTCCCGGAGCTGTTTTTT. Protein: CASSQDLTVPELFF.

The rearrangement joins TRBV6-1 to TRBJ1-5; unclear D gene. The CDR3 consists of 15 residues. Germline CDR1 MNHNS, CDR2 SASEGT. Between the trimmed V and J ends, which lost 3 bases and 0 bases, there was a span of 9 bases. The CDR3 is CASSDTHHSNQPQHF. CDR3 sequence (DNA): TGTGCCAGCAGTGATACACACCATAGCAATCAGCCCCAGCATTTT.

This chain links TRBV6-2 or TRBV6-3 with TRBJ1-1, with 8 bases lining up with TRBD1. CDR3 length equals 16 residues. The junction had 10 bases not matched to a gene; V was cut back by 0 bases and J by 7 bases. Germline lookup yields CDR1 MNHEY and CDR2 SVGEGT. The CDR3 spells CASSYSGRGLQDEAFF. CDR3 bases: TGTGCCAGCAGTTACTCGGGCAGGGGGCTACAGGATGAAGCTTTCTTT.

J is TRBJ2-3 and V is TRBV6-4, with 12 bases identical to TRBD2. CDR3 length: 14 amino acids. Germline-derived CDR1 and CDR2 are MRHNA and SNTAGT. J lost 4 bases, V lost 4 bases, and 0 bases had no gene match. The CDR3, as DNA: TGTGCCAGCAGTGGACTAGCGGGGGCAGATACGCAGTATTTT. This encodes CASSGLAGADTQYF.

This chain joins TRBV30 and TRBJ2-1; D may be TRBD2 (5 bases). The CDR3 is 14 amino acids. Germline V gene sequence: CDR1 GTSNPN, CDR2 SVGIG (reference sequence). Trimming took 2 bases from V and 2 from J, leaving 10 bases between them. CDR3 region: CAWSSGSAYNEQFF. For the CDR3, the DNA is TGTGCCTGGAGTTCGGGGAGCGCCTACAATGAGCAGTTCTTC.

The genes are TRBV27 and TRBJ1-5; D is perhaps TRBD1 (5 bases). The CDR3 runs 14 residues. CDR1 and CDR2 (germline): MNHEY, SMNVEV (reference sequence). Trimming removed 8 bases at V and 0 bases at J, with 11 bases between. As DNA, the CDR3 is TGTGCCAGCCGACAGTTGTATAGCAATCAGCCCCAGCATTTT. It specifies CASRQLYSNQPQHF.

V usage is TRBV6-6 and J usage is TRBJ2-7, with 10 positions matching TRBD2. Germline CDR1 reads MNHNY; CDR2 reads SVGAGI (reference sequence). V shed 6 bases and J 6 bases; nucleotides not matched to a gene: 5. The CDR3 runs to 13 residues. CDR3 nucleotides: TGTGCCAGCAGCAAACTAGCGGGGAGCGAGCAGTACTTC. The encoded protein is CASSKLAGSEQYF.